This T cell receptor (beta chain) was profiled in a study of CD8+ T cells in alopecia areata. This CDR3 contains 15 residues. V lost 2 bases, J lost 7 bases, and 18 bases lay in between. Germline assignment: CDR1 GTSNPN and CDR2 SVGIG (reference sequence). This clone has only a few counts. Its antigen is not known. Regarding the study as a whole: There were also resident alphabeta T cells of normal skin sequenced in scalp samples. Relative to normal scalp, lesional scalp, especially alopecia totalis/universalis, showed higher clonality. Possibly because of HLA-related factors, TCR sharing was less clear across patients than in mice.

Sorting of CD4+ and CD8+ T cells was performed on PBMCs. As the sequencing template, cDNA was produced by extracting RNA and reverse transcribing it. TCRdb's copy holds only in-frame clones and misses some; the assay was immunoSEQ multiplex PCR. Of about 200,000 clones listed, roughly three fifths are singletons. The sequence derives from a human donor in good health. This rearrangement joins TRBV30 to TRBJ1-5, with D tentatively TRBD1 (6 bases). The sequenced sample consisted of CD8+ T cells sorted from blood. This chain's CDR3 is CAWSHGGGQWQPQHF. The CDR3 DNA sequence: TGTGCCTGGAGTCACGGCGGGGGGCAATGGCAGCCCCAGCATTTT.